Below, one T cell receptor beta chain is given with its context. Its antigen remains unknown. This record belongs to a study of OX40 agonist ivuxolimab in advanced cancers. Whole-study context: Averaging 60 years in age, with a range of about 23 to 79, the cohort was about 83% male. Partial responses were recorded for three patients, including one with hepatocellular carcinoma and two with cutaneous melanoma.

Only in-frame clones appear in the TCRdb table, and some are missing; sequencing was by immunoSEQ multiplex PCR. The sample consists of tens of thousands of clones, approximately 89% of them appearing once. CDR1 and CDR2 (germline): LNHDA, SQIVND (reference sequence). With 6 bases removed from V and 2 bases from J, the gap between germline ends came to 26 bases. The CDR3 has 18 amino acids. Study observations and caveats: At 0.1 to 3.0 mg/kg, clonal expansion of CD4+ and CD8+ blood T cells had occurred by week 6. In general, CD8+ T cells held more expanded clones than CD4+ did, on average.

The receptor's source is an adult with an advanced solid tumor such as melanoma, head and neck, liver or kidney cancer. The V and J genes are TRBV19 and TRBJ2-7; maybe TRBD2 (6 bases). This specimen was CD4+ or CD8+ T cells sorted from blood, taken in a trial of the OX40 agonist ivuxolimab. The CDR3 region has the DNA TGTGCCAGTAGCTTACCCCCGGGAGAGTTCCCCCTCCCCTACGAGCAGTACTTC. This encodes CASSLPPGEFPLPYEQYF.